This T cell receptor (beta chain) was identified during a study of T-cell memory formation after mild COVID-19. Study at large: TCR clustering was largely donor specific. Whole-study findings and limits: CD4/CD8 balance characterized clones contracting day 15 to 85, and CD4+ skew characterized later expanders.

TCRdb reanalysed the 5' RACE reads using MiXCR and keeps one entry per CDR3 protein. Here the sample spans approximately 99,000 distinct CDR3 sequences, 15% to 20% being singletons. The CDR3 covers 15 residues. Germline-derived CDR1 and CDR2 are LNHDA and SQIVND (reference sequence). V lost 5 bases and J lost 3; bases outside the gene matches: 6. Points on this clonotype: Its antigen is unidentified.

The chain employs TRBV19 and TRBJ1-5; 8 bases line up with TRBD1. The sequence was obtained from a man aged 18-30 years who had mild COVID-19 (a few samples of this study predate the infection). Cell type and time point are not known. The sequenced sample consisted of PBMCs or a T cell subset sorted from them (not recorded which). The CDR3: CASSSQTGVNQPQHF. The CDR3 bases are TGTGCCAGTAGTTCCCAGACAGGGGTCAATCAGCCCCAGCATTTT.